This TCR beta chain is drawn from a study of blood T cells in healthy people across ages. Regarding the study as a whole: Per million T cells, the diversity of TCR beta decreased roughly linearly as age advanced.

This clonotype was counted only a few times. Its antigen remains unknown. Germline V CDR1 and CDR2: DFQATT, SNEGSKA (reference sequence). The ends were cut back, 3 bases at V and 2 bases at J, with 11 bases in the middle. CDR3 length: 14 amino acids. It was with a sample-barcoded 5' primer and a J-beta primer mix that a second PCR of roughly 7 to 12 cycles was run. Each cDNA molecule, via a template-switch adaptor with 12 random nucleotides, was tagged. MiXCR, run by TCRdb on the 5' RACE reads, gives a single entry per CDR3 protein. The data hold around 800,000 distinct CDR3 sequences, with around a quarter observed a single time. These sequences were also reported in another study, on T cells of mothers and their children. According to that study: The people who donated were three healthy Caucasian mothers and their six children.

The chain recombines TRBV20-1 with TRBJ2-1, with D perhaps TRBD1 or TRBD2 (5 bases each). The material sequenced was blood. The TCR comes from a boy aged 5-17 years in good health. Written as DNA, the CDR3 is TGCAGTGCTAGGGGGGTGACTACCTACAATGAGCAGTTCTTC. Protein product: CSARGVTTYNEQFF.